These 2 T cell receptor beta chains came from one sample sequenced in a study of blood T cell repertoires in COVID-19. Measured with immunoSEQ multiplex PCR; TCRdb has only the in-frame clones, and not every one. In the table there are about 180,000 clones, about 88% of which are singletons. The sequenced sample was peripheral blood. The receptors originated from a man between 18 and 29 years old who had recovered from COVID-19.

The CDR3 loop reads CASSFAGGGSYNEQFF. The CDR3 nucleotides read TGTGCCAGCAGCTTCGCGGGAGGAGGGTCCTACAATGAGCAGTTCTTC. The chain carries TRBV11-3 and TRBJ2-1, with 8 bases fitting TRBD2. CDR3 size: 16 residues. The germline V gene has CDR1 SGHNT and CDR2 YENEEA. V gave up 3 bases and J gave up 1 base; unmatched junction bases: 5.

On this clone: At one end, the junction sequence differs from germline, possibly due to a read error. This chain links TRBV27 with TRBJ1-4; no firm D call. This CDR3 comprises 11 residues. Germline CDR1 reads MNHEY; CDR2 reads SMNVEV (reference sequence). The CDR3 here is CASSPWGGLVF. CDR3 in DNA: TGTGCCAGCAGTCCCTGGGGAGGTTTAGTTTTT.